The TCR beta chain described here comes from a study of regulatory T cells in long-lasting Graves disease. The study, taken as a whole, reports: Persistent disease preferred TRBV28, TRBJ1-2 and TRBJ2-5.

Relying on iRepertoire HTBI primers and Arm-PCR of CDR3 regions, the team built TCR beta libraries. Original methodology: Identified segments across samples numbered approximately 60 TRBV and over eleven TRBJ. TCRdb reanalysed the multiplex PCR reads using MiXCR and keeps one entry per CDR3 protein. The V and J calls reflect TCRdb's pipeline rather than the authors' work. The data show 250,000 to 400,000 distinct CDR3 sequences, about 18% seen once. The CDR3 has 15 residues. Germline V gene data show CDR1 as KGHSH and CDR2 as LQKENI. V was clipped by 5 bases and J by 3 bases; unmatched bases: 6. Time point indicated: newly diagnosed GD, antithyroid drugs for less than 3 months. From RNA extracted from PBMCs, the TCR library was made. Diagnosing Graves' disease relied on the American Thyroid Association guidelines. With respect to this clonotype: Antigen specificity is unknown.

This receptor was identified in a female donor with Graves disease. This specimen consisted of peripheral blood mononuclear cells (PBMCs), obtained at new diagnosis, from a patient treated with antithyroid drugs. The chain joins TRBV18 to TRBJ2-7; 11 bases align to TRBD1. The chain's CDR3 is CASSNTGTGGYEQYF. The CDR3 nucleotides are TGTGCCAGCTCAAACACCGGGACAGGGGGCTACGAGCAGTACTTC.